This T cell receptor beta chain is drawn from a study of beta chain features in type 1 diabetes. Cell sorting via CD45RO/CCR7/CD25/CD127/CD95/CD27 was performed to obtain CD4+ naive, central memory, regulatory and stem cell-like memory cells. All of the isolated RNA was reverse transcribed, so expressed TCRB transcripts were sequenced. Each sample of naive, central memory or regulatory T cells had, on average, roughly 3.6 million reads. The table came from immunoSEQ multiplex PCR; TCRdb's copy has only in-frame clones and leaves some out. The sample holds a few hundred thousand clones, about 9.3% seen once. J was trimmed by 5 bases and V by 5 bases; bases with no gene match: 9. The CDR3 extends over 15 amino acids. Germline loops: CDR1 SGHTA, CDR2 FQGTGA. Overall study findings and caveats: It was possible that PCR favored shorter templates, equally so in patients and controls.

A remark on this clone: The antigen remains undetermined.

The material sequenced was naive CD4+ T cells from blood. The source of this sequence is a woman aged 18-29 years in good health. The chain joins TRBV7-3 to TRBJ2-7, with TRBD1 matching over 10 bases. This chain's CDR3 is CASSQHRDRGNEQYF. CDR3 sequence (DNA): TGTGCCAGCAGCCAACACCGGGACAGGGGAAACGAGCAGTACTTC.